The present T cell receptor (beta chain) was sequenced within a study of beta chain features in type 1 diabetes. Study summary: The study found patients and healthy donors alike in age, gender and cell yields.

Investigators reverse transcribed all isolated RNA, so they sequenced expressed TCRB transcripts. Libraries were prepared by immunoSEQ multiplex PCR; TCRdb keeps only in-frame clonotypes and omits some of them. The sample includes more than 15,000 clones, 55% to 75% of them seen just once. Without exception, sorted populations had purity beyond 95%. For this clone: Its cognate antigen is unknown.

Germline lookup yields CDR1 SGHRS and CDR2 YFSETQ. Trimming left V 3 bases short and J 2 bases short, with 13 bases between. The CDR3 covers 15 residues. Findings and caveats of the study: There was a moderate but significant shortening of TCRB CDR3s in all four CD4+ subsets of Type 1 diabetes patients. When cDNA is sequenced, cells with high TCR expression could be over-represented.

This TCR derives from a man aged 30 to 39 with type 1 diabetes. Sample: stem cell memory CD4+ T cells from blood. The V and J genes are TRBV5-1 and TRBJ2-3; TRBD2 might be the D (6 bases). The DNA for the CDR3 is TGCGCCAGCAGCTGGCGGGGCAGCCCCACAGATACGCAGTATTTT. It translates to CASSWRGSPTDTQYF.